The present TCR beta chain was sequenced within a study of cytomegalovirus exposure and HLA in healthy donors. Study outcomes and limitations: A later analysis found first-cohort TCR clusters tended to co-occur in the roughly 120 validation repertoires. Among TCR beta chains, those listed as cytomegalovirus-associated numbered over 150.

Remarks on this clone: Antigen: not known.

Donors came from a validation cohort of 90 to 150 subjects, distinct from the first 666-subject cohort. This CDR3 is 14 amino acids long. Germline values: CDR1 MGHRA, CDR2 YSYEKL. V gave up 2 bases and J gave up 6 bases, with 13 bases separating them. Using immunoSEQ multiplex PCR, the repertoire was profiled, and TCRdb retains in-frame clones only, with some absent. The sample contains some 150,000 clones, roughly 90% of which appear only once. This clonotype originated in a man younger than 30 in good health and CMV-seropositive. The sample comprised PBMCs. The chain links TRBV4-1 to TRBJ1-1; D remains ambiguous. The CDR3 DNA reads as TGCGCCAGCAGCCAACCGACAAAAACCCCTGAAGCTTTCTTT. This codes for CASSQPTKTPEAFF.